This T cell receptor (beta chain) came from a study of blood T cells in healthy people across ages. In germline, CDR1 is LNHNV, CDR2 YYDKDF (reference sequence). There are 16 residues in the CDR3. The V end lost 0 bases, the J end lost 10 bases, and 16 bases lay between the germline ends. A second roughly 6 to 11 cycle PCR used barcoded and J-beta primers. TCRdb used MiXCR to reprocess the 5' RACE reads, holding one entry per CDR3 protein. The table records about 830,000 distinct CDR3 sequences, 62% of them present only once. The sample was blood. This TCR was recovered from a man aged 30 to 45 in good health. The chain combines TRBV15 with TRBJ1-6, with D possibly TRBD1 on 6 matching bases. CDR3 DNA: TGTGCCACCAGCAGAGATCTCTTAGGGGGAAGATCACCCCTCCACTTT. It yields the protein CATSRDLLGGRSPLHF.